This passage covers 15 T cell receptor beta chains from one sample sequenced in a study of T cell responses to AZD1222 COVID-19 vaccine. TCRdb's table, derived via immunoSEQ multiplex PCR, lists solely in-frame clones and lacks some. This table has 100,000 to 150,000 clones, 75% to 95% appearing once. This specimen consisted of peripheral blood, obtained 28 days after the second dose of the MenACWY control vaccine. The receptors derive from an adult who received the MenACWY meningococcal vaccine as a control.

J is TRBJ1-5 and V is TRBV19, with unresolved D. The CDR3 consists of 15 residues. Per germline, CDR1 LNHDA and CDR2 SQIVND (reference sequence). V lost 5 bases, J lost 4 bases, and 15 bases lay in between. The CDR3 nucleotides are TGTGCCAGTAGTCGGGAGGACTACCCGAATCAGCCCCAGCATTTT. This sequence encodes CASSREDYPNQPQHF.

CDR3 amino acids: CASSPGTSERRQETQYF. The CDR3 coding sequence is TGTGCCAGCAGCCCCGGGACTAGCGAGAGGAGACAAGAGACCCAGTACTTC. The chain uses TRBV4-2 and TRBJ2-5, with TRBD2 matching over 10 bases. With 4 bases clipped from V and 2 bases from J, the junction kept 10 bases outside the gene matches. The CDR3 is 17 amino acids. CDR1 is LGHNA and CDR2 is YNFKEQ in the germline V gene.

The CDR3 spells CASSQIVGGNTIYF. CDR3 DNA: TGCGCCAGCAGCCAAATAGTGGGGGGAAACACCATATATTTT. The V gene is TRBV4-3, the J gene TRBJ1-3; the D is unclear. The CDR3 is made up of 14 amino acids. V was shortened by 2 bases and J by 4 bases, with 9 bases between the two germline ends. Germline loops: CDR1 LGHNA, CDR2 YSLEER.

Notes on this clone: The junction differs from germline at one of its ends, possibly a read error. J is TRBJ1-6 and V is TRBV28, with D hard to call. Germline assignment: CDR1 MDHEN and CDR2 SYDVKM. This CDR3 contains 14 residues. DNA for the CDR3: TGTGCCAGCAGATTATCAGCTAATAATTCACCCCTCCACTTT. Encoded protein: CASRLSANNSPLHF.

CDR3 protein: CATDRGRDYGYTF. For the CDR3, the DNA is TGTGCCACCGACAGGGGGCGGGACTATGGCTACACCTTC. The chain employs TRBV28 and TRBJ1-2; 10 positions match TRBD1. The CDR3 sequence is 13 residues long. Per germline, CDR1 MDHEN and CDR2 SYDVKM. The V gene end was trimmed by 10 bases and the J gene end by 3 bases; junction bases not matched to a gene: 5.

The genes are TRBV7-2 and TRBJ2-1; 7 bases line up with TRBD2. The CDR3 consists of 15 residues. The germline CDR1 and CDR2 sequences are SGHTA and FQGNSA. The junction had 1 base not matched to a gene; V was cut back by 2 bases and J by 0 bases. The CDR3, as DNA: TGTGCCAGCAGCTTACTAGCGGCCTCCTACAATGAGCAGTTCTTC. This codes for CASSLLAASYNEQFF.

This chain connects TRBV7-8 to TRBJ2-1, with 13 bases that match TRBD2. CDR3 size: 15 residues. Germline trimming cut 4 bases from V and 7 bases from J; bases unmatched to any gene: 4. Germline V gene data show CDR1 as SGHVS and CDR2 as FQNEAQ. The CDR3 protein is CASSSGLAGKNEQFF. In DNA form, the CDR3 reads TGTGCCAGCAGCTCGGGACTAGCGGGAAAGAATGAGCAGTTCTTC.

Notes on this clone: The same CDR3 is also encoded by other DNA sequences in this sample. The V call is TRBV24-1, the J call TRBJ1-5; D is possibly TRBD1 (6 bases). CDR3 length equals 15 residues. CDR1 and CDR2 (germline): KGHDR, SFDVKD. Trimming removed 5 bases at V and 0 bases at J, with 10 bases between. The CDR3 coding sequence is TGTGCCACCAGTGCGGGGGGCTATAGCAATCAGCCCCAGCATTTT. As protein: CATSAGGYSNQPQHF.

The rearrangement uses TRBV4-3 and TRBJ2-2; 9 nucleotides agree with TRBD2. The CDR3 extends over 19 amino acids. In germline, CDR1 is LGHNA, CDR2 YSLEER. V was pared by 1 base and J by 8 bases, with 17 bases of the junction left unmatched. The CDR3 spells CASSQAPSSAGGPWGELFF. Written as DNA, the CDR3 is TGCGCCAGCAGCCAAGCGCCCTCTTCCGCGGGGGGGCCCTGGGGGGAGCTGTTTTTT.

CDR3 in amino acids: CASSLSGPGNTEAFF. The CDR3 region has the DNA TGTGCCAGCAGTTTATCGGGTCCGGGGAACACTGAAGCTTTCTTT. The chain recombines TRBV28 with TRBJ1-1; D is unresolved. Trimming stripped 1 base from V and 1 base from J, with 10 bases between. Germline V gene lookup returns CDR1 MDHEN and CDR2 SYDVKM. There are 15 residues in the CDR3.

CDR3 nucleotide sequence: TGTGCCAGCAGTTTATTCGGACAGGGAGGCACTGAAGCTTTCTTT. Translated, it gives CASSLFGQGGTEAFF. The V call is TRBV28, the J call TRBJ1-1, with TRBD1 matching over 8 bases. After removal of 1 base from V and 4 bases from J, the junction contained 5 bases not matched to a gene. Germline V CDR1 and CDR2: MDHEN, SYDVKM. The CDR3 is made up of 15 amino acids.

This clone was seen once. The chain links TRBV28 to TRBJ1-1; a weak D match, TRBD1 (5 bases). Germline assignment: CDR1 MDHEN and CDR2 SYDVKM. Trimming removed 6 bases from V and 1 base from J, with 6 bases in between. CDR3 length: 12 amino acids. CDR3 region: CASRQENTEAFF. In DNA, the CDR3 is TGTGCCAGCAGACAGGAGAACACTGAAGCTTTCTTT.

This sequence joins TRBV6-4 and TRBJ1-6, with 7 positions matching TRBD1. Germline V gene data show CDR1 as MRHNA and CDR2 as SNTAGT. The CDR3 length is 15 residues. The V gene end was trimmed by 2 bases and the J gene end by 7 bases; junction bases not matched to a gene: 5. The CDR3 loop reads CASSDEQGLNSPLHF. CDR3 nucleotides: TGTGCCAGCAGTGACGAACAGGGGTTAAATTCACCCCTCCACTTT.

This chain connects TRBV28 to TRBJ1-5; TRBD1 matches at 9 bases. Trimming took 4 bases from V and 6 from J; bases not matched to a gene: 7. This CDR3 has 15 residues. Germline V gene lookup returns CDR1 MDHEN and CDR2 SYDVKM. The CDR3 nucleotides are TGTGCCAGCAGTTCGGAGGGACAGGGTAGTCAGCCCCAGCATTTT. Translation gives CASSSEGQGSQPQHF.

The chain is built from TRBV6-4 and TRBJ2-3; TRBD1 agrees at 7 bases. The CDR3 spans 14 residues. Germline assignment: CDR1 MRHNA and CDR2 SNTAGT. V gave up 3 bases and J gave up 6 bases; unmatched junction bases: 6. CDR3 in DNA: TGTGCCAGCAGTGATGGCAGGGGGTCGGATACGCAGTATTTT. It yields the protein CASSDGRGSDTQYF.